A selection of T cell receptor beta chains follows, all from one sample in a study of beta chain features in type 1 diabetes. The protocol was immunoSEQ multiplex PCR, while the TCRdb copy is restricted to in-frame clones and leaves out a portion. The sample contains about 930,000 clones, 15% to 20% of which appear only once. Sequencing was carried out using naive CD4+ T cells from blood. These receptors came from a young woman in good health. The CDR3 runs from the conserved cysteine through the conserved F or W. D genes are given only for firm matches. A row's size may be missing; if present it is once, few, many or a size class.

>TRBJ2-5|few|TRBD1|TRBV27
TGTGCCAGCAGCCACGACAGGGGTGAGACCCAGTACTTC
CASSHDRGETQYF
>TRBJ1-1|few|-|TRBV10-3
TGTGCCATCAATCCTGGGACACAGAACACTGAAGCTTTCTTT
CAINPGTQNTEAFF
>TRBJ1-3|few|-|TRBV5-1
TGCGCCAGCAGCCAAGGGTCTGGAAACACCATATATTTT
CASSQGSGNTIYF
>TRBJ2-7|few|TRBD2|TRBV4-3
TGCGCCAGCAGCCAGCGCCCGAGGCTAGCGGGAGGGGAAGGGGGCGAGCAGTACTTC
CASSQRPRLAGGEGGEQYF
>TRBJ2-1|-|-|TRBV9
TGTGCCAGCAGCGTAAGACCGGACGCGACCTACAATGAGCAGTTCTTC
CASSVRPDATYNEQFF
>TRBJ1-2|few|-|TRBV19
TGTGCCAGTAGTGTGGACGGCGGATACTATGGCTACACCTTC
CASSVDGGYYGYTF
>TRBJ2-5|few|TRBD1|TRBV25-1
TGTGCCAGCAGGGCGGACAGGGAAGAGACCCAGTACTTC
CASRADREETQYF
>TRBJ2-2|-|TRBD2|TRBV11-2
TGTGCCAGCAGTTATACTAGCGGTTCGAACACCGGGGAGCTGTTTTTT
CASSYTSGSNTGELFF
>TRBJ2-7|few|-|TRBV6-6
TGTGCCAGCAGTTACGGCACAGAGACCTACGAGCAGTACTTC
CASSYGTETYEQYF
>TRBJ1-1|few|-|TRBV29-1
TGCAGCGGATCAGGGGAGCCGAGGACTGAAGCTTTCTTT
CSGSGEPRTEAFF
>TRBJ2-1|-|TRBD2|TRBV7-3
TGTGCCAGTAGCGGGACATTGTACAATGAGCAGTTCTTC
CASSGTLYNEQFF
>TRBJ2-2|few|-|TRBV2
TGTGCCAGCAGTAAACTTGCGGGACACTGGGGTCCCGGGGAGCTGTTTTTT
CASSKLAGHWGPGELFF
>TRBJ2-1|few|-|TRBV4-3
TGCGCCAGCAGCCAAGACAGGAGTTTCCACAATGAGCAGTTCTTC
CASSQDRSFHNEQFF
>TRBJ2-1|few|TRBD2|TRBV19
TGTGCCACCCTGGGACTAGCGGGAGGAACCTACAATGAGCAGTTCTTC
CATLGLAGGTYNEQFF
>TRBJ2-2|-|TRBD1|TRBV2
TGTGCCAGCAGTGAGGACAGGGTAGCCGGGGAGCTGTTTTTT
CASSEDRVAGELFF
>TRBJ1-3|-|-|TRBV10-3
TGTGCCACCACTCGTATCCAAGAGAAGTCTGGAAACACCATATATTTT
CATTRIQEKSGNTIYF
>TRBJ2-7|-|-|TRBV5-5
TGTGCCAGCATCCTCGGAAGCGAGGGAGAGCAGTACTTC
CASILGSEGEQYF
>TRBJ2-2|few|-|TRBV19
TGTGCCAGTAGTATTAGAGGGGAGCTGTTTTTT
CASSIRGELFF
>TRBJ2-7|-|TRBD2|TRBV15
TGTGCCACCAGCGGCCTTGGGAGGGTCTACGAGCAGTACTTC
CATSGLGRVYEQYF